These 5 T cell receptor beta chains came from one sample sequenced in a study of control samples from healthy donors and cancer patients. Profiling relied on immunoSEQ multiplex PCR, and the TCRdb table lists in-frame clones only, not all of them. The sample has about 130,000 clones, 90% seen once. The sample taken for sequencing was blood. The receptors were sampled from a man aged 18 to 30 in good health.

In nucleotides, the CDR3 is TGTGCCAGCAGCCCCCTCGAGTTTAAAAACATTCAGTACTTC. Protein: CASSPLEFKNIQYF. This sequence joins TRBV7-9 and TRBJ2-4; the D is unclear. The CDR3 loop spans 14 amino acids. Germline lookup yields CDR1 SEHNR and CDR2 FQNEAQ (reference sequence). With 5 bases removed from V and 4 bases from J, the gap between germline ends came to 12 bases. The variable domain in full, with the rest retrieved from reference TRBV7-9 and TRBJ2-4, is DTGVSQNPRHKITKRGQNVTFRCDPISEHNRLYWYRQTLGQGPEFLTYFQNEAQLEKSRLLSDRFSAERPKGSFSTLEIQRTEQGDSAMYLCASSPLEFKNIQYFGAGTRLSVL.

The chain recombines TRBV7-3 with TRBJ2-1; a weak D match, TRBD1 (6 bases). The CDR3 extends over 15 amino acids. V shed 2 bases and J shed 7 bases, with 15 bases lying between them. The V gene's germline CDR1 is SGHTA and CDR2 FQGTGA. The CDR3 DNA is TGTGCCAGCAGCTTAGGTACAGGGATAGGGAATGAGCAGTTCTTC. It specifies CASSLGTGIGNEQFF.

The chain joins TRBV27 to TRBJ2-1, with 10 bases identical to TRBD1. V lost 8 bases to trimming and J lost 0 bases; unmatched junction nucleotides: 13. CDR3 length: 18 residues. Per germline, CDR1 MNHEY and CDR2 SMNVEV (reference sequence). The CDR3 DNA is TGTGCCAGCGTCAGACAGGGGGCTAATCCTTACTCCTACAATGAGCAGTTCTTC. Amino acids: CASVRQGANPYSYNEQFF.

The chain couples TRBV9 to TRBJ1-2; TRBD1 might be the D (5 bases). The CDR3 totals 17 residues. Per germline, CDR1 SGDLS and CDR2 YYNGEE. V was trimmed by 1 base and J by 5 bases, leaving 21 bases between them. The chain's CDR3 is CASSVSRDPKFLYGYTF. As DNA, the CDR3 is TGTGCCAGCAGCGTATCTAGGGACCCGAAATTTTTGTATGGCTACACCTTC.

The chain joins TRBV5-1 to TRBJ2-2, with no clear D. The CDR3 covers 15 residues. Germline V gene lookup returns CDR1 SGHRS and CDR2 YFSETQ. V was pared by 0 bases and J by 4 bases, with 10 bases between. CDR3 DNA sequence: TGCGCCAGCAGCTTGGGCTCCTGGTCCACCGGGGAGCTGTTTTTT. Residues: CASSLGSWSTGELFF. Complete variable domain (other parts from reference TRBV5-1 and TRBJ2-2): KAGVTQTPRYLIKTRGQQVTLSCSPISGHRSVSWYQQTPGQGLQFLFEYFSETQRNKGNFPGRFSGRQFSNSRSEMNVSTLELGDSALYLCASSLGSWSTGELFFGEGSRLTVL.